Listed below are T cell receptor beta chains from one sample, sequenced in a study of CD8 T cells in acute hepatitis C reinfection. Libraries were prepared by immunoSEQ multiplex PCR; TCRdb keeps only in-frame clonotypes and omits some of them. This table holds about 38,000 clones, approximately 85% found once. The sample consisted of naive CD8+ T cells from PBMCs. Receptors were obtained from a woman aged 18-29 years who spontaneously cleared hepatitis C infection. Each CDR3 is given with its conserved first and last residue. The order of the fields is CDR3 DNA, CDR3 protein, D gene, clone size, J gene, V gene. The D gene is left open where the match is weak. Not all rows give a size; the values are once, few, many and, for expanded clones, a class.

CDR3 DNA: TGTGCCAGCAGTGGGCCCGAGACATATGGCTACACCTTC
CDR3 protein: CASSGPETYGYTF
D gene: .
clone size: .
J gene: TRBJ1-2
V gene: TRBV2

CDR3 DNA: TGTGCCAGCAGCGGCTTCCGGAACACTGAAGCTTTCTTT
CDR3 protein: CASSGFRNTEAFF
D gene: .
clone size: .
J gene: TRBJ1-1
V gene: TRBV25-1

CDR3 DNA: TGTGCTAGTGGTTTGCCGGGTTTGGGGAGACGCACAGATACGCAGTATTTT
CDR3 protein: CASGLPGLGRRTDTQYF
D gene: .
clone size: .
J gene: TRBJ2-3
V gene: TRBV12-5

CDR3 DNA: TGTGCCACCAGCAGATCCACCTATGGGGAGACCCAGTACTTC
CDR3 protein: CATSRSTYGETQYF
D gene: .
clone size: .
J gene: TRBJ2-5
V gene: TRBV15

CDR3 DNA: TGCAGCGTTCTCCACAATGAGCAGTTCTTC
CDR3 protein: CSVLHNEQFF
D gene: .
clone size: once
J gene: TRBJ2-1
V gene: TRBV29-1

CDR3 DNA: TGTGCCAGCAGCTTAGATTGGGCAGGGAGGTCCTACGAGCAGTACTTC
CDR3 protein: CASSLDWAGRSYEQYF
D gene: .
clone size: .
J gene: TRBJ2-7
V gene: TRBV7-9

CDR3 DNA: TGTGCCAGCAGCCTTAGCGGGAGTGGTCAAGAGACCCAGTACTTC
CDR3 protein: CASSLSGSGQETQYF
D gene: TRBD2
clone size: once
J gene: TRBJ2-5
V gene: TRBV7-3

CDR3 DNA: TGCGCCAGCAGCCAAGGAATACAGGGGCTGAGCGAAAAACTGTTTTTT
CDR3 protein: CASSQGIQGLSEKLFF
D gene: TRBD1
clone size: .
J gene: TRBJ1-4
V gene: TRBV4-1

CDR3 DNA: TGTGCCAGCAGCTGGACCCGGGGCGAGCAGTACTTC
CDR3 protein: CASSWTRGEQYF
D gene: .
clone size: .
J gene: TRBJ2-7
V gene: TRBV14

CDR3 DNA: TGTGCCAGCAGCCAAGTAAGGTCCGCGGGGCAGCCCCAGCATTTT
CDR3 protein: CASSQVRSAGQPQHF
D gene: .
clone size: .
J gene: TRBJ1-5
V gene: TRBV4-2

CDR3 DNA: TGTGCCAGCAGCCCACCCCGGGGTAAAACCTACGAGCAGTACTTC
CDR3 protein: CASSPPRGKTYEQYF
D gene: .
clone size: .
J gene: TRBJ2-7
V gene: TRBV7-9

CDR3 DNA: TGTGCCAGCAGGGCCCCTGTAGCTAACTATGGCTACACCTTC
CDR3 protein: CASRAPVANYGYTF
D gene: .
clone size: .
J gene: TRBJ1-2
V gene: TRBV5-6

CDR3 DNA: TGTGCCACCAGCAGATGGGGGACGAGCGCTGAAGCTTTCTTT
CDR3 protein: CATSRWGTSAEAFF
D gene: .
clone size: .
J gene: TRBJ1-1
V gene: TRBV15

CDR3 DNA: TGTGCCAGCTCACCACGTGAGGGACTAGCATCCCACGAGCAGTACTTC
CDR3 protein: CASSPREGLASHEQYF
D gene: TRBD2
clone size: .
J gene: TRBJ2-7
V gene: TRBV18

CDR3 DNA: TGTGCTTTGGTCCGGGTCGGCTCTCCCAATCAGCCCCAGCATTTT
CDR3 protein: CALVRVGSPNQPQHF
D gene: .
clone size: .
J gene: TRBJ1-5
V gene: TRBV19

CDR3 DNA: TGTGCCAGCAGCTCGTGGGAGGAGATCTCGCCGGGCGTCCTGACTTTC
CDR3 protein: CASSSWEEISPGVLTF
D gene: .
clone size: .
J gene: TRBJ2-6
V gene: TRBV13

CDR3 DNA: TGTGCCAGCAGTTTAGACGGCTCCTACAATGAGCAGTTCTTC
CDR3 protein: CASSLDGSYNEQFF
D gene: .
clone size: .
J gene: TRBJ2-1
V gene: TRBV27

CDR3 DNA: TGTGCCAGCAGCGTCGGTGCCAGGGGGAACACCGGGGAGCTGTTTTTT
CDR3 protein: CASSVGARGNTGELFF
D gene: .
clone size: .
J gene: TRBJ2-2
V gene: TRBV9

CDR3 DNA: TGCGCCAGCAGCCAACAGGGGGCCTACAATGAGCAGTTCTTC
CDR3 protein: CASSQQGAYNEQFF
D gene: TRBD1
clone size: .
J gene: TRBJ2-1
V gene: TRBV4-1

CDR3 DNA: TGTGCCACTACACAGACCGCAACGAATCAGCCCCAGCATTTT
CDR3 protein: CATTQTATNQPQHF
D gene: .
clone size: .
J gene: TRBJ1-5
V gene: TRBV15

CDR3 DNA: TGTGCCAGCAGCTTGCAGGGATCTAGCACAGATACGCAGTATTTT
CDR3 protein: CASSLQGSSTDTQYF
D gene: .
clone size: .
J gene: TRBJ2-3
V gene: TRBV7-7

CDR3 DNA: TGTGCCATCTCGGGGCTAGCGGGAGAAGAGCAGTTCTTC
CDR3 protein: CAISGLAGEEQFF
D gene: TRBD2
clone size: .
J gene: TRBJ2-1
V gene: TRBV7-3

CDR3 DNA: TGTGCCAGCAGCGCTGGAACAGGGTCTGAAGCTTTCTTT
CDR3 protein: CASSAGTGSEAFF
D gene: .
clone size: .
J gene: TRBJ1-1
V gene: TRBV9

CDR3 DNA: TGTGCCAGCAGTTTTATCACACGGAATGAGCAGTTCTTC
CDR3 protein: CASSFITRNEQFF
D gene: .
clone size: .
J gene: TRBJ2-1
V gene: TRBV27

CDR3 DNA: TGTGCCAGCAGCCCTATGACGAGCTATGGCTACACCTTC
CDR3 protein: CASSPMTSYGYTF
D gene: .
clone size: .
J gene: TRBJ1-2
V gene: TRBV14

CDR3 DNA: TGTGCCAGCAGTTTAGGCCCCCCTAGCACAGATACGCAGTATTTT
CDR3 protein: CASSLGPPSTDTQYF
D gene: .
clone size: .
J gene: TRBJ2-3
V gene: TRBV27

CDR3 DNA: TGCAGCGTTGAGGCGGGAGCCGGCACAGATACGCAGTATTTT
CDR3 protein: CSVEAGAGTDTQYF
D gene: TRBD2
clone size: .
J gene: TRBJ2-3
V gene: TRBV29-1

CDR3 DNA: TGTGCCAGCAGCCCAGTAACTGAAGCTTTCTTT
CDR3 protein: CASSPVTEAFF
D gene: .
clone size: .
J gene: TRBJ1-1
V gene: TRBV9

CDR3 DNA: TGTGCCAGCAGCTTGAATCCGAGGGGCACTGAAGCTTTCTTT
CDR3 protein: CASSLNPRGTEAFF
D gene: .
clone size: .
J gene: TRBJ1-1
V gene: TRBV7-9

CDR3 DNA: TGTGCCAGCAGTTTAGCATCTCACCCGGATACGCAGTATTTT
CDR3 protein: CASSLASHPDTQYF
D gene: .
clone size: .
J gene: TRBJ2-3
V gene: TRBV27

CDR3 DNA: TGTGCCAGCAGCCGACGGACAGGGAACACTGAAGCTTTCTTT
CDR3 protein: CASSRRTGNTEAFF
D gene: TRBD1
clone size: .
J gene: TRBJ1-1
V gene: TRBV4-2

CDR3 DNA: TGTGCCAGCAGCTTAGTTAACGAGCAGTACTTC
CDR3 protein: CASSLVNEQYF
D gene: .
clone size: .
J gene: TRBJ2-7
V gene: TRBV7-8

CDR3 DNA: TGTGCCAGCAGCGTAGGAGGGCGGGACTATGGCTACACCTTC
CDR3 protein: CASSVGGRDYGYTF
D gene: .
clone size: .
J gene: TRBJ1-2
V gene: TRBV9

CDR3 DNA: TGTGCCAGCGGGACTTCGTACTTC
CDR3 protein: CASGTSYF
D gene: .
clone size: .
J gene: TRBJ2-7
V gene: TRBV2

CDR3 DNA: TGCGCCAGCGGACGGGTAGGGGCTGAAGCTTTCTTT
CDR3 protein: CASGRVGAEAFF
D gene: .
clone size: .
J gene: TRBJ1-1
V gene: TRBV4-1

CDR3 DNA: TGTGCCAGCAGCTCGCTAGCGGGACCCGGGGAGCTGTTTTTT
CDR3 protein: CASSSLAGPGELFF
D gene: TRBD2
clone size: .
J gene: TRBJ2-2
V gene: TRBV7-3

CDR3 DNA: TGTGCCAGCAGTCAATACCAGGGGGCCGGACAGCCCCAGCATTTT
CDR3 protein: CASSQYQGAGQPQHF
D gene: TRBD1
clone size: .
J gene: TRBJ1-5
V gene: TRBV5-8

CDR3 DNA: TGTGCCAGCAACTTACACAGGAGCTATGATCAGCCCCAGCATTTT
CDR3 protein: CASNLHRSYDQPQHF
D gene: .
clone size: .
J gene: TRBJ1-5
V gene: TRBV6-4

CDR3 DNA: TGTGCCAGCAGCGTCCTACAGGGTCCCGGGACAGATACGCAGTATTTT
CDR3 protein: CASSVLQGPGTDTQYF
D gene: .
clone size: once
J gene: TRBJ2-3
V gene: TRBV9

CDR3 DNA: TGTGCCAGCACGGGGACTAGCTCCTACGAGCAGTACTTC
CDR3 protein: CASTGTSSYEQYF
D gene: TRBD2
clone size: .
J gene: TRBJ2-7
V gene: TRBV27

CDR3 DNA: TGTGCCAGCAGTATCAGGGGGGGGACCTACGAGCAGTACTTC
CDR3 protein: CASSIRGGTYEQYF
D gene: .
clone size: .
J gene: TRBJ2-7
V gene: TRBV13

CDR3 DNA: TGTGCCAGCAGCCCCGGAGGACTAGCGTTCTTC
CDR3 protein: CASSPGGLAFF
D gene: TRBD2
clone size: few
J gene: TRBJ2-1
V gene: TRBV4-2

CDR3 DNA: TGTGCCAGCCGCATGTTGGATGGTAAGCCCCAGCATTTT
CDR3 protein: CASRMLDGKPQHF
D gene: .
clone size: few
J gene: TRBJ1-5
V gene: TRBV2

CDR3 DNA: TGTGCCAGCAGTTTCGACTTGACTAGCGGGACCTACGAGCAGTACTTC
CDR3 protein: CASSFDLTSGTYEQYF
D gene: TRBD2
clone size: .
J gene: TRBJ2-7
V gene: TRBV27

CDR3 DNA: TGTGCCAGCAGTGATGTCGGGGGGCGGAATGAGCAGTTCTTC
CDR3 protein: CASSDVGGRNEQFF
D gene: .
clone size: .
J gene: TRBJ2-1
V gene: TRBV25-1

CDR3 DNA: TGTGCCAGCAGTCCCTCTAGCGGGAGGGCCCACGAGCAGTACTTC
CDR3 protein: CASSPSSGRAHEQYF
D gene: TRBD2
clone size: .
J gene: TRBJ2-7
V gene: TRBV2

CDR3 DNA: TGTGCCAGCATAGCCTGGGACAGGCGGAATGGTACGCAGTATTTT
CDR3 protein: CASIAWDRRNGTQYF
D gene: TRBD1
clone size: .
J gene: TRBJ2-3
V gene: TRBV6-5

CDR3 DNA: TGCGCCAGCAGCTTTAATCGCGGGAGGGCCAGCACAGATACGCAGTATTTT
CDR3 protein: CASSFNRGRASTDTQYF
D gene: TRBD2
clone size: once
J gene: TRBJ2-3
V gene: TRBV5-1

CDR3 DNA: TGCGCCAGCAGCCAAGGGCTTGAGGGAGGAGGAAACTATGGCTACACCTTC
CDR3 protein: CASSQGLEGGGNYGYTF
D gene: .
clone size: .
J gene: TRBJ1-2
V gene: TRBV4-1

CDR3 DNA: TGTGCCAGCAGTTTATCCGGGACAGGGACCTACGAGCAGTACTTC
CDR3 protein: CASSLSGTGTYEQYF
D gene: TRBD1
clone size: .
J gene: TRBJ2-7
V gene: TRBV27

CDR3 DNA: TGTGCCACCGACAGGGAGCGGCTTTACGAGCAGTACTTC
CDR3 protein: CATDRERLYEQYF
D gene: TRBD1
clone size: once
J gene: TRBJ2-7
V gene: TRBV2

CDR3 DNA: TGTGCCAGCAGTTACCGAGATACGCAGTATTTT
CDR3 protein: CASSYRDTQYF
D gene: .
clone size: .
J gene: TRBJ2-3
V gene: TRBV6-6

CDR3 DNA: TGTGCCAGCAGTTTAGTAGGAGTACTTCACTTC
CDR3 protein: CASSLVGVLHF
D gene: .
clone size: .
J gene: TRBJ2-7
V gene: TRBV27

CDR3 DNA: TGTGCCAGCAGCTCTTTTCGGCGCGGGTTCGCGAACACCGGGGAGCTGTTTTTT
CDR3 protein: CASSSFRRGFANTGELFF
D gene: .
clone size: .
J gene: TRBJ2-2
V gene: TRBV11-3

CDR3 DNA: TGTGCAAGTCGCTTAGACTTTAGCGGGAGGGTCTCTGGGGCCAACGTCCTGACTTTC
CDR3 protein: CASRLDFSGRVSGANVLTF
D gene: .
clone size: .
J gene: TRBJ2-6
V gene: TRBV12-2

CDR3 DNA: TGTGCCAGCAGCTTAGGTGGCGGGCCCTACTCCGTGCCCCAGTACTTC
CDR3 protein: CASSLGGGPYSVPQYF
D gene: .
clone size: .
J gene: TRBJ2-5
V gene: TRBV11-2

CDR3 DNA: TGCGCCAGCAGCAAACTAGCGGGTCTCACAGATACGCAGTATTTT
CDR3 protein: CASSKLAGLTDTQYF
D gene: TRBD2
clone size: .
J gene: TRBJ2-3
V gene: TRBV10-1